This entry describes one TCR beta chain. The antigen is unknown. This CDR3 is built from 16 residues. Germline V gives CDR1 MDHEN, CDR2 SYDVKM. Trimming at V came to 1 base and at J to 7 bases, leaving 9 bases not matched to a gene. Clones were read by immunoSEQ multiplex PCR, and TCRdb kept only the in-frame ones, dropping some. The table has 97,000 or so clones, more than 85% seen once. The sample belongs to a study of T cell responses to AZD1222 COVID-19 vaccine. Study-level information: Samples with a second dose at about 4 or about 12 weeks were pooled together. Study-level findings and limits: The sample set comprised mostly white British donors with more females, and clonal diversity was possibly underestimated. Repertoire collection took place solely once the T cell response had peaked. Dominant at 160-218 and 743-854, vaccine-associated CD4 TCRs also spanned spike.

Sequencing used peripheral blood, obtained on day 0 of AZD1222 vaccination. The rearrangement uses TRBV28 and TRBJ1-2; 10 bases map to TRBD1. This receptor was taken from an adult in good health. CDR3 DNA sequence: TGTGCCAGCAGTTTATTGATGGGACAGGGGCAGGGTGGCTACACCTTC. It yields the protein CASSLLMGQGQGGYTF.